Following are 15 T cell receptor beta chains from one sample sequenced in a study of T cell repertoires in cytomegalovirus infection. TCRdb re-called the reads with MiXCR, one entry per CDR3 protein. The profile shows 200,000 to 250,000 distinct CDR3 sequences, 20% to 25% of them singletons. The specimen was CD8+ T cells from PBMCs. All receptors derive from a human donor in good health (CMV status not recorded). Some clones in this sample may be carry-over from other donors' samples.

This clonotype appeared a few times. The V and J genes are TRBV12-3 or TRBV12-4 and TRBJ2-5; D tentatively reads TRBD1 or TRBD2 (5 bases each). V was trimmed by 3 bases and J by 5 bases, leaving 16 bases between them. This CDR3 has 15 amino acids. The CDR3 reads CASSFLGVSGETQYF. CDR3 sequence (DNA): TGTGCCAGCAGTTTTTTGGGGGTTTCGGGCGAGACCCAGTACTTC.

This chain joins TRBV28 and TRBJ1-3; 7 bases align to TRBD1. V gave up 4 bases and J gave up 6 bases; unmatched junction bases: 3. The CDR3 is 13 residues long. CDR1 and CDR2 (germline): MDHEN, SYDVKM. The CDR3 sequence is CASSSTGENTIYF. The CDR3 bases are TGTGCCAGCAGTTCTACAGGGGAAAACACCATATATTTT.

This clonotype was detected only a few times. This chain joins TRBV14 and TRBJ2-2; 7 bases map to TRBD1. Germline assignment: CDR1 SGHDN and CDR2 FVKESK. J gave up 0 bases and V 5 bases, and 3 bases lay outside the gene matches. This CDR3 region has 15 residues. CDR3 residues: CASSWGQTNTGELFF. The CDR3 nucleotides are TGTGCCAGCAGCTGGGGACAGACGAACACCGGGGAGCTGTTTTTT.

This clonotype appeared a few times. The CDR3 here is CASSARTGIGDTQYF. In DNA form, the CDR3 reads TGTGCCAGCAGTGCCAGGACAGGCATAGGAGATACGCAGTATTTT. This sequence joins TRBV6-1 and TRBJ2-3, with 7 bases fitting TRBD1. This CDR3 region has 15 residues. The germline CDR1 and CDR2 sequences are MNHNS and SASEGT. V shed 4 bases, J shed 5 bases, and the junction held 9 bases outside the gene matches.

This chain links TRBV6-5 with TRBJ2-1; TRBD2 matches at 14 bases. This CDR3 comprises 17 residues. Germline V lookup: CDR1 MNHEY, CDR2 SVGAGI. The ends lost 2 bases at V and 3 bases at J; junction bases unmatched: 3. The CDR3 sequence is CASSYGTSGGIYNEQFF. DNA for the CDR3: TGTGCCAGCAGTTACGGGACTAGCGGGGGAATCTACAATGAGCAGTTCTTC.

This clonotype was observed at least ten times. V is TRBV7-2 and J is TRBJ2-1, with 10 positions matching TRBD1. Per germline, CDR1 SGHTA and CDR2 FQGNSA. This CDR3 has 14 residues. Losses at the gene ends were 5 bases for V and 10 bases for J; bases not matched to a gene: 8. This chain's CDR3 is CASSLGQGVGEQFF. CDR3 sequence (DNA): TGTGCCAGCAGCCTCGGACAGGGGGTGGGGGAGCAGTTCTTC.

The sample holds many counts of this clonotype. The V call is TRBV7-8, the J call TRBJ1-2; D might be TRBD1 (6 bases). Germline assignment: CDR1 SGHVS and CDR2 FQNEAQ. Trimming shortened V by 1 base and J by 3 bases, and 12 bases separated the two germline ends. The CDR3 is made up of 15 amino acids. Here the CDR3 reads CASSLGGQGDYGYTF. The DNA for the CDR3 is TGTGCCAGCAGCTTAGGGGGACAAGGGGACTATGGCTACACCTTC.

This chain joins TRBV20-1 and TRBJ2-1; 15 nucleotides align to TRBD2. V lost 5 bases and J lost 5; bases outside the gene matches: 4. Germline V gene sequence: CDR1 DFQATT, CDR2 SNEGSKA (reference sequence). The length of the CDR3 is 15 residues. CDR3 sequence: CSAPGLAGGDNEQFF. In DNA, the CDR3 is TGCAGTGCTCCCGGACTAGCGGGGGGGGACAATGAGCAGTTCTTC.

A few counts support this clonotype. V usage is TRBV4-2 and J usage is TRBJ2-4, with D uncertain. Germline CDR1 LGHNA, CDR2 YNFKEQ. V was pared by 0 bases and J by 1 base, with 10 bases between. CDR3 length: 16 residues. CDR3 in amino acids: CASSQEPSPAKNIQYF. CDR3 nucleotides: TGTGCCAGCAGCCAAGAACCTTCACCGGCCAAAAACATTCAGTACTTC.

The J gene is TRBJ1-1, the V gene TRBV6-4; D is uncertain. V was cut by 3 bases and J by 3 bases, with 8 bases left in between. This CDR3 region has 13 residues. Germline CDR1 reads MRHNA; CDR2 reads SNTAGT. For the CDR3, the DNA is TGTGCCAGCAGTGAGCTACCGGACACTGAAGCTTTCTTT. Translated: CASSELPDTEAFF.

A remark on this clonotype: At one boundary the junction diverges from the germline segment, which might be a read error. CDR3 DNA: TGTGTCAGCTCCAGACCGGAGATTTACAATGAGCAGTTCTTC. This sequence encodes CVSSRPEIYNEQFF. The V and J genes are TRBV2 and TRBJ2-1; D remains ambiguous. Germline lookup yields CDR1 SNHLY and CDR2 FYNNEI. The CDR3 sequence is 14 residues long.

The V gene is TRBV12-3 or TRBV12-4, the J gene TRBJ2-5; TRBD2 agrees at 8 bases. This CDR3 comprises 14 residues. J gave up 0 bases and V 10 bases, and 7 bases lay outside the gene matches. The CDR3 reads CATRGGGYQETQYF. The CDR3 nucleotides are TGTGCCACACGGGGGGGAGGGTACCAAGAGACCCAGTACTTC.

This clonotype turned up a few times. The CDR3 nucleotides read TGTGCCAGCAGCTTAGCCTCCATAGACGAGCAGTACTTC. Protein product: CASSLASIDEQYF. The chain carries TRBV7-6 and TRBJ2-7, with D hard to call. The length of the CDR3 is 13 residues. V was cut by 0 bases and J by 5 bases, with 8 bases left in between. Germline V gives CDR1 SGHVS, CDR2 FNYEAQ.

V gene TRBV28 combines with J gene TRBJ2-1, with 14 bases lining up with TRBD2. The length of the CDR3 is 16 residues. J was trimmed by 8 bases and V by 6 bases; bases with no gene match: 9. From germline, CDR1 is MDHEN and CDR2 SYDVKM. The CDR3 DNA reads as TGTGCCAGCAGGGATCCGGGACTAGCGGGGGCGGATGAGCAGTTCTTC. Translation gives CASRDPGLAGADEQFF.

This clonotype was seen at least ten times. J is TRBJ2-5 and V is TRBV7-8; 7 bases are a match to TRBD2. CDR3 length equals 17 residues. With 5 bases clipped from V and 0 bases from J, the junction kept 12 bases outside the gene matches. Germline V gene sequence: CDR1 SGHVS, CDR2 FQNEAQ. CDR3 coding DNA: TGTGCCAGCAGCCCCCGGGTGGGGGGGACGTACCAAGAGACCCAGTACTTC. Protein sequence: CASSPRVGGTYQETQYF.